This T cell receptor (beta chain) was captured in a study of T cell changes during pregnancy in multiple sclerosis. The germline gives CDR1 SGHVS, CDR2 FQNEAQ. This CDR3 spans 19 amino acids. The J segment lost 3 bases and the V segment lost 3 bases, leaving 16 bases of the junction unmatched. Comments on this clone: This clone may be a read error of a much larger clone one base away.

Sequenced by immunoSEQ multiplex PCR; TCRdb stores in-frame clones only, minus some. The table records 50,000 to 65,000 clones, just over 90% of them present only once. V is TRBV7-8 and J is TRBJ2-7; 11 bases map to TRBD2. Sequenced material: peripheral blood, taken in the first trimester of pregnancy. The clonotype comes from a female donor in good health, enrolled as a control in a pregnancy study. CDR3 DNA: TGTGCCAGCAGCTTCCCGAGACTAGCGGGAACGGGGGACGTCTACGAGCAGTACTTC. Encoded protein: CASSFPRLAGTGDVYEQYF.